The 4 T cell receptor beta chains listed next were all sequenced from one sample in a study of blood T cell repertoires in COVID-19. Generated by immunoSEQ multiplex PCR, the TCRdb table keeps only in-frame clones and is missing some. The table records some 22,000 clones, 80% to 90% of them present only once. Sequences were obtained from peripheral blood. The source is a human donor with active COVID-19. The donor label of this sample is uncertain.

The chain uses TRBV27 and TRBJ2-3; no reliable D call. CDR3 size: 14 residues. The V end lost 2 bases, the J end lost 3 bases, and 9 bases lay between the germline ends. Germline V lookup: CDR1 MNHEY, CDR2 SMNVEV (reference sequence). The CDR3 is CASSLEGVTDTQYF. The CDR3 coding sequence is TGTGCCAGCAGTTTAGAAGGAGTTACAGATACGCAGTATTTT.

The J gene is TRBJ2-5, the V gene TRBV6-5; 12 positions match TRBD2. CDR3 length: 16 amino acids. Looked up from germline, CDR1 is MNHEY and CDR2 is SVGAGI. V was clipped by 4 bases and J by 1 base; unmatched bases: 4. Here the CDR3 DNA reads TGTGCCAGCAGTTGGGCTAGCGGGGGGGCCCAAGAGACCCAGTACTTC. Protein: CASSWASGGAQETQYF.

This chain uses TRBV4-2 with TRBJ2-2; the D gene is possibly TRBD1 (6 bases). This CDR3 is 16 amino acids long. Germline V gives CDR1 LGHNA, CDR2 YNFKEQ. Trimming stripped 1 base from V and 0 bases from J, with 9 bases between. CDR3 sequence: CASSQAKGANTGELFF. The CDR3 region has the DNA TGTGCCAGCAGCCAAGCCAAGGGGGCGAACACCGGGGAGCTGTTTTTT.

This clone was seen a single time. The chain links TRBV19 to TRBJ1-4, with TRBD1 matching 7 bases. With V trimmed by 4 bases and J by 6 bases, 5 bases remained unmatched. The CDR3 is 14 amino acids. Germline CDR1 is LNHDA and CDR2 is SQIVND (reference sequence). The CDR3 DNA follows: TGTGCCAGTAGTACCGACAGGGCTGATGAAAAACTGTTTTTT. Protein: CASSTDRADEKLFF. Full variable domain (missing parts from reference TRBV19 and TRBJ1-4): DGGITQSPKYLFRKEGQNVTLSCEQNLNHDAMYWYRQDPGQGLRLIYYSQIVNDFQKGDIAEGYSVSREKKESFPLTVTSAQKNPTAFYLCASSTDRADEKLFFGSGTQLSVL.